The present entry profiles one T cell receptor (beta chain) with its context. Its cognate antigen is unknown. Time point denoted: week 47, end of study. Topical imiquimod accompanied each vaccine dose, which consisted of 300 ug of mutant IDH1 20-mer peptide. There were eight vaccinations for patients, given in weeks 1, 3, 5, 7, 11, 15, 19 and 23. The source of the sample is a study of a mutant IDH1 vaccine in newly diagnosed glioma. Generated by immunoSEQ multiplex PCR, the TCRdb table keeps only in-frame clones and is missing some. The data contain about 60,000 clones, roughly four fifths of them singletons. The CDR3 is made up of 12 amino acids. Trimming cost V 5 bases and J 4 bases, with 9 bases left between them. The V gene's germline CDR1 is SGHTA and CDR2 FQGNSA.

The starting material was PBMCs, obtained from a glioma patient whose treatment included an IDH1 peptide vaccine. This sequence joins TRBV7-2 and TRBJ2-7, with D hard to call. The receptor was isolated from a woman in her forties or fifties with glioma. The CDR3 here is CASSPTSYEQYF. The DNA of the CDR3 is TGTGCCAGCAGCCCAACTTCTTACGAGCAGTACTTC.